These 28 T cell receptor beta chains came from one sample sequenced in a study of early T cells in non-severe SARS-CoV-2 infection. Using its own MiXCR run on the 5' RACE reads, TCRdb lists one record per CDR3 protein. The repertoire consists of some 80,000 distinct CDR3 sequences, with roughly 15% occurring once and the leading ten covering about 1.5%. Sequencing was done on a sample of whole blood. The receptors shown here come from an adult who was a healthcare worker with PCR-confirmed SARS-CoV-2 infection or an uninfected control (not recorded which).

The CDR3 DNA follows: TGTGCCAGCCGACAGGGGAACACTGAAGCTTTCTTT. Amino acids: CASRQGNTEAFF. The chain couples TRBV2 to TRBJ1-1; 7 nucleotides align to TRBD1. This CDR3 comprises 12 residues. The germline V gene has CDR1 SNHLY and CDR2 FYNNEI. The V gene end was trimmed by 8 bases and the J gene end by 1 base; junction bases not matched to a gene: 1.

In its sample, this clonotype was seen many times. The chain uses TRBV5-1 and TRBJ2-5, with TRBD1 matching 7 bases. V lost 2 bases and J lost 3; bases outside the gene matches: 7. This CDR3 is 15 amino acids long. CDR1 and CDR2 (germline): SGHRS, YFSETQ. The CDR3 spells CASSLLGQKKETQYF. CDR3 in DNA: TGCGCCAGCAGCTTATTGGGACAGAAAAAAGAGACCCAGTACTTC.

The V and J genes are TRBV6-1 and TRBJ1-4, with 7 nucleotides matching TRBD1. The CDR3 totals 17 residues. The junction had 15 bases not matched to a gene; V was cut back by 3 bases and J by 8 bases. CDR1 is MNHNS and CDR2 is SASEGT in the germline V gene. The CDR3 protein is CASSDLMGTGEGEKLFF. In nucleotides, the CDR3 is TGTGCCAGCAGTGACCTCATGGGCACAGGGGAAGGGGAAAAACTGTTTTTT.

This clonotype was detected only a few times. V gene TRBV12-3 or TRBV12-4 combines with J gene TRBJ2-7; D gene uncertain. The V end lost 5 bases, the J end lost 7 bases, and 15 bases lay between the germline ends. The length of the CDR3 is 13 residues. CDR3 in amino acids: CASSPQLPLEQYF. The CDR3 DNA reads TGTGCCAGCAGTCCCCAGCTGCCGCTTGAGCAGTACTTC.

The chain uses TRBV6-5 and TRBJ1-1; tentatively, D is TRBD1 (5 bases). Trimming removed 2 bases from V and 4 bases from J, with 11 bases in between. This CDR3 is 14 amino acids long. Germline V gives CDR1 MNHEY, CDR2 SVGAGI. CDR3 nucleotide sequence: TGTGCCAGCAGTTACAGGGACTGGAGCACTGAAGCTTTCTTT. Amino acid sequence: CASSYRDWSTEAFF.

Regarding this clonotype: Mismatch with germline at one junction end may stem from a read error. The V call is TRBV27, the J call TRBJ1-3, with 9 bases that match TRBD1. In germline, CDR1 is MNHEY, CDR2 SMNVEV (reference sequence). CDR3 size: 17 residues. Written as DNA, the CDR3 is TGTGCCAGCAGTCTATCCGGGACAGGGCTTTCTGGAAACACCATATATTTT. Protein sequence: CASSLSGTGLSGNTIYF.

At least ten counts were recorded for this clonotype. V is TRBV4-2 and J is TRBJ2-3; D is undetermined. Germline V gives CDR1 LGHNA, CDR2 YNFKEQ. Trimming left V 2 bases short and J 2 bases short, with 11 bases between. This CDR3 is built from 15 residues. CDR3 in amino acids: CASSQPRSPTDTQYF. For the CDR3, the DNA is TGTGCCAGCAGCCAACCTAGGTCCCCCACAGATACGCAGTATTTT.

This clonotype has just a few counts. The chain uses TRBV27 and TRBJ1-2; a weak D match, TRBD1 (5 bases). Germline loops: CDR1 MNHEY, CDR2 SMNVEV (reference sequence). V was clipped by 4 bases and J by 6 bases, with 15 bases between them. CDR3 length: 14 residues. In nucleotides, the CDR3 is TGTGCCAGCAGTTCAAGGACAAGCGGCCATGGCTACACCTTC. Its translation: CASSSRTSGHGYTF.

The chain is built from TRBV20-1 and TRBJ2-2; 7 bases match TRBD1. The CDR3 consists of 15 residues. The V gene's germline CDR1 is DFQATT and CDR2 SNEGSKA (reference sequence). Germline trimming cut 5 bases from V and 0 bases from J; bases unmatched to any gene: 6. CDR3 DNA sequence: TGCAGTGCTTCCAGGGACAGTACGAACACCGGGGAGCTGTTTTTT. Translation gives CSASRDSTNTGELFF.

This clonotype was seen repeatedly, ten times or more. The V and J genes are TRBV6-1 and TRBJ1-1, with D possibly TRBD1 on 5 matching bases. The V gene's germline CDR1 is MNHNS and CDR2 SASEGT. There are 21 residues in the CDR3. V shed 1 base and J shed 2 bases, with 29 bases lying between them. CDR3 residues: CASSEVLGNLGGLVINTEAFF. CDR3 DNA: TGTGCCAGCAGTGAAGTTTTGGGGAACTTGGGGGGTCTAGTGATCAACACTGAAGCTTTCTTT.

This clonotype was found many times. V usage is TRBV5-4 and J usage is TRBJ2-7; tentatively, D is TRBD2 (7 bases). The CDR3 is 16 residues long. Per the germline V gene, CDR1 is SGHNT and CDR2 is YYREEE (reference sequence). The V end lost 6 bases, the J end lost 2 bases, and 21 bases lay between the germline ends. CDR3 residues: CASTYGGAGATYEQYF. Written as DNA, the CDR3 is TGTGCCAGCACCTATGGAGGGGCGGGGGCTACCTACGAGCAGTACTTC. Full variable domain (outside the CDR3, taken from reference TRBV5-4 and TRBJ2-7): ETGVTQSPTHLIKTRGQQVTLRCSSQSGHNTVSWYQQALGQGPQFIFQYYREEENGRGNFPPRFSGLQFPNYSSELNVNALELDDSALYLCASTYGGAGATYEQYFGPGTRLTVT.

Many counts were recorded for this clonotype. The rearrangement joins TRBV9 to TRBJ2-5, with 7 bases identical to TRBD1. Germline V CDR1 and CDR2: SGDLS, YYNGEE. The trim removed 3 bases at V and 5 bases at J, leaving 10 bases unmatched. The CDR3 consists of 15 residues. CDR3 sequence reads: CASSGTDRVWETQYF. CDR3 DNA: TGTGCCAGCAGCGGAACAGACAGGGTATGGGAGACCCAGTACTTC. Full variable domain (outside the CDR3, taken from reference TRBV9 and TRBJ2-5): DSGVTQTPKHLITATGQRVTLRCSPRSGDLSVYWYQQSLDQGLQFLIQYYNGEERAKGNILERFSAQQFPDLHSELNLSSLELGDSALYFCASSGTDRVWETQYFGPGTRLLVL.

This clonotype showed up just a few times. The V call is TRBV9, the J call TRBJ2-2; no clear D gene. V lost 7 bases, J lost 5 bases, and 3 bases lay in between. This CDR3 has 10 amino acids. The germline CDR1 and CDR2 sequences are SGDLS and YYNGEE. CDR3 region: CASGTGELFF. DNA of the CDR3: TGTGCCAGCGGAACCGGGGAGCTGTTTTTT.

The V and J genes are TRBV15 and TRBJ2-3, with D perhaps matching TRBD1 (6 bases). The CDR3 has 15 residues. Trimming took 5 bases from V and 2 from J, leaving 14 bases between them. The V gene's germline CDR1 is LNHNV and CDR2 YYDKDF (reference sequence). CDR3 sequence: CATSGPDSHTDTQYF. Here the CDR3 DNA reads TGTGCCACCAGCGGGCCGGACAGTCACACAGATACGCAGTATTTT.

This clonotype was counted a few times. This chain connects TRBV7-9 to TRBJ2-7; maybe TRBD1 (7 bases). Trimming took off 1 base at V and 6 bases at J, with 16 bases between the two ends. Germline V gives CDR1 SEHNR, CDR2 FQNEAQ (reference sequence). CDR3 length: 15 residues. The CDR3 region has the DNA TGTGCCAGCAGCTTAGTCGCGGGACAGCCACGCGAGCAGTACTTC. It yields the protein CASSLVAGQPREQYF.

This clonotype was observed a few times. The CDR3 region is CASRSGRSGWTQYF. The DNA for the CDR3 is TGTGCCAGCAGATCCGGACGGAGCGGTTGGACCCAGTACTTC. The genes are TRBV7-8 and TRBJ2-5; perhaps TRBD2 as D (5 bases). CDR1 and CDR2 (germline): SGHVS, FQNEAQ. This CDR3 comprises 14 residues. The V gene lost 6 bases and the J gene lost 7 bases, with 18 bases spanning the gap.

The table lists this clonotype with many counts. This chain connects TRBV27 to TRBJ2-3; TRBD2 might be the D (5 bases). The CDR3 has 13 amino acids. V lost 3 bases and J 3 bases, leaving 7 bases between the germline ends. The germline CDR1 and CDR2 sequences are MNHEY and SMNVEV (reference sequence). CDR3 nucleotide sequence: TGTGCCAGCAGTTTTGGGGAGACAGATACGCAGTATTTT. Amino acids: CASSFGETDTQYF.

This clonotype was detected a few times. The J gene is TRBJ2-4, the V gene TRBV4-1; TRBD1 matches 7 bases. Losses at the gene ends were 1 base for V and 13 bases for J; bases not matched to a gene: 7. Germline assignment: CDR1 MGHRA and CDR2 YSYEKL. The CDR3 has 13 residues. This CDR3 reads CASSQAAIGGQYF. CDR3 in DNA: TGCGCCAGCAGCCAAGCAGCAATAGGGGGCCAGTACTTC.

This clonotype came up many times. The chain couples TRBV12-3 or TRBV12-4 to TRBJ1-1; no reliable D call. Trimming took 3 bases from V and 5 from J, leaving 10 bases between them. This CDR3 has 13 residues. Written as DNA, the CDR3 is TGTGCCAGCAGTTTCGGTGGGCCGACTGAAGCTTTCTTT. Protein product: CASSFGGPTEAFF.

In regard to this clonotype: One base away lies a much larger clone, so this may be a sequencing read error. The chain links TRBV6-7 to TRBJ1-6; D call uncertain. TRBV6-7 is annotated as an ORF whose role is uncertain. The length of the CDR3 is 13 residues. Trimming removed 8 bases from V and 9 bases from J, with 14 bases in between. The CDR3 sequence: CASRVERCSPLHF. CDR3 in DNA: TGTGCCAGCCGTGTGGAAAGGTGTTCACCCCTCCACTTT.

This clonotype has only a few counts. CDR3 region: CASSLAGPTEAFF. CDR3 in DNA: TGTGCCAGCAGCTTGGCCGGACCCACTGAAGCTTTCTTT. The chain is built from TRBV5-6 and TRBJ1-1; D is unclear. Trimming took 0 bases from V and 4 from J, leaving 7 bases between them. Germline V CDR1 and CDR2: SGHDT, YYEEEE. This CDR3 is built from 13 residues.

This chain uses TRBV29-1 with TRBJ2-1; D possibly corresponds to TRBD2 (6 bases). V dropped 1 base and J dropped 3 bases, with 7 bases sitting between them. The germline CDR1 and CDR2 sequences are SQVTM and ANQGSEA. This CDR3 contains 13 residues. CDR3 loop: CSVEGTIYNEQFF. CDR3 DNA: TGCAGCGTTGAAGGGACTATCTACAATGAGCAGTTCTTC.

The genes are TRBV5-1 and TRBJ2-7; TRBD1 matches at 8 bases. V was clipped by 0 bases and J by 2 bases; unmatched bases: 4. There are 15 residues in the CDR3. Germline values: CDR1 SGHRS, CDR2 YFSETQ. CDR3: CASSLGGTGTYEQYF. The CDR3 coding sequence is TGCGCCAGCAGCTTGGGAGGGACAGGCACCTACGAGCAGTACTTC. Filled out from reference TRBV5-1 and TRBJ2-7, the complete variable domain reads KAGVTQTPRYLIKTRGQQVTLSCSPISGHRSVSWYQQTPGQGLQFLFEYFSETQRNKGNFPGRFSGRQFSNSRSEMNVSTLELGDSALYLCASSLGGTGTYEQYFGPGTRLTVT.

This clonotype came up many times. The V gene is TRBV5-4, the J gene TRBJ2-1; no firm D call. Looked up from germline, CDR1 is SGHNT and CDR2 is YYREEE (reference sequence). Trimming pared 1 base from V and 0 bases from J, leaving 8 bases between. There are 15 residues in the CDR3. This chain's CDR3 is CASSLSQSSYNEQFF. In DNA, the CDR3 is TGTGCCAGCAGCTTGTCGCAGAGCTCCTACAATGAGCAGTTCTTC. Drawing the rest from reference TRBV5-4 and TRBJ2-1, the complete variable domain is ETGVTQSPTHLIKTRGQQVTLRCSSQSGHNTVSWYQQALGQGPQFIFQYYREEENGRGNFPPRFSGLQFPNYSSELNVNALELDDSALYLCASSLSQSSYNEQFFGPGTRLTVL.

Only a few counts were recorded for this clonotype. This rearrangement joins TRBV12-3 or TRBV12-4 to TRBJ2-1; D might be TRBD2 (6 bases). Trimming took off 10 bases at V and 9 bases at J, with 19 bases between the two ends. This CDR3 is 13 amino acids long. In nucleotides, the CDR3 is TGTGCCAACGGACCGGGACTCTTAGCTGAGCAGTTCTTC. Amino acid sequence: CANGPGLLAEQFF.

This rearrangement joins TRBV6-2 or TRBV6-3 to TRBJ2-5; D remains ambiguous. Trimming stripped 7 bases from V and 4 bases from J, with 4 bases between. The CDR3 extends over 10 amino acids. Germline V gene lookup returns CDR1 MNHEY and CDR2 SVGEGT. CDR3 sequence (DNA): TGTGCCAGCAACGGAGAGACCCAGTACTTC. It encodes CASNGETQYF.

The chain carries TRBV3-1 and TRBJ1-2; 7 bases are shared with TRBD1. Germline V gene sequence: CDR1 LGHDT, CDR2 YNNKEL (reference sequence). CDR3 length: 12 amino acids. With 4 bases clipped from V and 8 bases from J, the junction kept 4 bases outside the gene matches. The chain's CDR3 is CASSPGQWGYTF. Written as DNA, the CDR3 is TGTGCCAGCAGCCCGGGACAGTGGGGCTACACCTTC.

This clonotype showed up just a few times. The chain has TRBV4-2 and TRBJ1-2, with 8 bases aligning to TRBD1. Germline trimming cut 0 bases from V and 8 bases from J; bases unmatched to any gene: 5. Germline V lookup: CDR1 LGHNA, CDR2 YNFKEQ. There are 14 residues in the CDR3. The CDR3 sequence is CASSQDQTGDGYTF. CDR3 DNA sequence: TGTGCCAGCAGCCAAGACCAGACAGGGGACGGCTACACCTTC.